These 25 T cell receptor beta chains originate from one sample sequenced in a study of patients and donors after allogeneic stem cell transplantation. TCRdb re-derived calls from the RT-PCR reads in MiXCR, one entry per CDR3 protein. This table has about 200,000 distinct CDR3 sequences, 38% appearing once. Material for sequencing was blood, either unsorted or a sorted T cell fraction (not recorded which). These TCRs come from a human donor who was either an allogeneic HSCT recipient or a stem cell or donor lymphocyte infusion donor (not recorded which). It is not recorded whose cells these are; they may come from a transplant donor.

In its sample, this clonotype was seen a few times. This sequence joins TRBV10-3 and TRBJ1-1, with D perhaps TRBD1 (5 bases). CDR1 is ENHRY, CDR2 SYGVKD, per germline. V shed 4 bases and J shed 1 base, with 10 bases lying between them. The CDR3 covers 14 residues. This CDR3 is CAISGTGGNTEAFF. CDR3 DNA sequence: TGTGCCATCAGTGGGACTGGGGGGAACACTGAAGCTTTCTTT.

V is TRBV6-4 and J is TRBJ2-1; D unresolved. Germline CDR1 reads MRHNA; CDR2 reads SNTAGT. The CDR3 covers 14 residues. Trimming cost V 0 bases and J 6 bases, with 9 bases left between them. CDR3 amino acids: CASSDSKGSNEQFF. The CDR3 nucleotides are TGTGCCAGCAGTGACTCGAAGGGATCCAATGAGCAGTTCTTC.

The V and J genes are TRBV27 and TRBJ2-5; the match to TRBD2 covers 7 bases. This CDR3 has 13 amino acids. CDR1 and CDR2 (germline): MNHEY, SMNVEV (reference sequence). The V segment lost 10 bases and the J segment 2 bases; nucleotides outside the gene matches: 7. The CDR3 DNA follows: TGTGCCACCCGGGACTATAAGCAAGAGACCCAGTACTTC. It specifies CATRDYKQETQYF.

This clonotype was seen more than once but under ten times. The V call is TRBV4-3, the J call TRBJ1-1; D perhaps matches TRBD1 (6 bases). Germline V gene lookup returns CDR1 LGHNA and CDR2 YSLEER. V was shortened by 1 base and J by 3 bases, with 21 bases between the two germline ends. This CDR3 has 18 amino acids. The CDR3 sequence is CASSQGSWGHLGDTEAFF. The CDR3 DNA follows: TGCGCCAGCAGCCAAGGGAGCTGGGGACACCTAGGGGACACTGAAGCTTTCTTT.

This clonotype was seen a handful of times. The CDR3 spells CSARPITGGTEAFF. Written as DNA, the CDR3 is TGCAGTGCTAGACCAATTACAGGGGGCACTGAAGCTTTCTTT. The chain couples TRBV20-1 to TRBJ1-1; 8 bases are shared with TRBD1. The CDR3 runs to 14 residues. The V gene end was trimmed by 2 bases and the J gene end by 4 bases; junction bases not matched to a gene: 6. Germline values: CDR1 DFQATT, CDR2 SNEGSKA (reference sequence).

The chain employs TRBV11-2 and TRBJ1-1, with D perhaps matching TRBD1 (5 bases). Germline V gene sequence: CDR1 SGHAT, CDR2 FQNNGV. The V end was cut by 5 bases, the J end by 6 bases, with 19 bases between. The CDR3 is made up of 15 amino acids. The CDR3 DNA sequence: TGTGCCAGCAGCCTTTCGCCAGGGCCGGGTCCTGAAGCTTTCTTT. Its protein is CASSLSPGPGPEAFF.

This clonotype was picked up a small number of times. The chain is built from TRBV5-6 and TRBJ1-2; 12 bases line up with TRBD1. V was pared by 2 bases and J by 6 bases, with 2 bases of the junction left unmatched. CDR1 and CDR2 (germline): SGHDT, YYEEEE. This CDR3 comprises 14 residues. CDR3 DNA sequence: TGTGCCAGCAGCTTTGGGACAGGGGGCAATGGCTACACCTTC. This encodes CASSFGTGGNGYTF.

The rearrangement uses TRBV12-3 or TRBV12-4 and TRBJ2-3; perhaps D is TRBD1 or TRBD2 (6 bases each). The CDR3 covers 17 residues. V dropped 3 bases and J dropped 4 bases, with 20 bases sitting between them. The CDR3: CASSLRKGGRVADTQYF. CDR3 coding DNA: TGTGCCAGCAGTTTGCGGAAGGGGGGAAGGGTTGCAGATACGCAGTATTTT.

The chain uses TRBV7-6 and TRBJ1-4, with unresolved D. Per the germline V gene, CDR1 is SGHVS and CDR2 is FNYEAQ. V lost 4 bases, J lost 5 bases, and 8 bases lay in between. The CDR3 length is 13 residues. The CDR3 DNA sequence: TGTGCCAGCAGCTCGGGTCCCAATGAAAAACTGTTTTTT. Its protein is CASSSGPNEKLFF.

The rearrangement joins TRBV24-1 to TRBJ2-3, with 9 bases aligning to TRBD1. V gave up 3 bases and J gave up 3 bases; unmatched junction bases: 6. CDR3 length: 16 residues. Germline loops: CDR1 KGHDR, CDR2 SFDVKD. This CDR3 is CATSDRGQGRTDTQYF. CDR3 in DNA: TGTGCCACCAGTGATCGGGGACAGGGAAGAACAGATACGCAGTATTTT.

The chain has TRBV24-1 and TRBJ1-1; tentatively, D is TRBD1 (5 bases). Looked up from germline, CDR1 is KGHDR and CDR2 is SFDVKD. There are 14 residues in the CDR3. V shed 5 bases and J shed 2 bases, with 11 bases lying between them. CDR3 protein: CATSAGATNTEAFF. The CDR3 DNA is TGTGCCACCAGTGCCGGGGCCACCAACACTGAAGCTTTCTTT.

This clonotype has more than one count but fewer than ten. The chain has TRBV6-5 and TRBJ2-3; perhaps TRBD2 as D (7 bases). There are 13 residues in the CDR3. Germline-derived CDR1 and CDR2 are MNHEY and SVGAGI. V gave up 10 bases and J gave up 6 bases, with 17 bases separating them. CDR3 DNA sequence: TGTGCCACTGCACTCGGGGGGCCCGATACGCAGTATTTT. Its protein product is CATALGGPDTQYF.

J is TRBJ2-7 and V is TRBV29-1; D gene ambiguous. V was pared by 6 bases and J by 6 bases, with 12 bases between. Germline V CDR1 and CDR2: SQVTM, ANQGSEA. CDR3 length: 11 amino acids. The CDR3 sequence: CSVASKAEQYF. Here the CDR3 DNA reads TGCAGCGTCGCTTCTAAGGCCGAGCAGTACTTC.

The chain combines TRBV9 with TRBJ1-6; tentative D call: TRBD1 (6 bases). The CDR3 is made up of 16 amino acids. In germline, CDR1 is SGDLS, CDR2 YYNGEE. V shed 3 bases and J shed 8 bases, with 18 bases lying between them. CDR3 coding DNA: TGTGCCAGCAGCGCTACGAAACAGGGTCAGGATTCACCCCTCCACTTT. Its translation is CASSATKQGQDSPLHF.

The chain combines TRBV5-1 with TRBJ2-3; 10 positions agree with TRBD2. The trim removed 6 bases at V and 2 bases at J, leaving 12 bases unmatched. CDR3 length equals 17 residues. The germline CDR1 and CDR2 sequences are SGHRS and YFSETQ. The CDR3 here is CASTPGVAGGTTDTQYF. CDR3 in DNA: TGCGCCAGCACCCCTGGGGTAGCGGGGGGTACCACAGATACGCAGTATTTT.

The chain uses TRBV4-2 and TRBJ1-5, with 7 bases identical to TRBD1. The germline gives CDR1 LGHNA, CDR2 YNFKEQ. Trimming cost V 1 base and J 6 bases; bases outside gene matches: 6. The CDR3 loop spans 15 amino acids. The CDR3 DNA is TGTGCCAGCAGCCAAGGACAGGGTTGGGGTCAGCCCCAGCATTTT. This translates into CASSQGQGWGQPQHF.

The chain carries TRBV7-2 and TRBJ1-2, with D possibly TRBD1 on 5 matching bases. V was cut by 6 bases and J by 3 bases, with 17 bases left in between. CDR3 size: 15 residues. Looked up from germline, CDR1 is SGHTA and CDR2 is FQGNSA. CDR3 sequence: CASRRPPGPDYGYTF. As DNA, the CDR3 is TGTGCCAGCAGGCGACCCCCGGGGCCCGACTATGGCTACACCTTC.

This clonotype has a handful of counts. J is TRBJ1-2 and V is TRBV4-3; D is ambiguous. V dropped 0 bases and J dropped 5 bases, with 10 bases sitting between them. The CDR3 extends over 14 amino acids. Germline V lookup: CDR1 LGHNA, CDR2 YSLEER. CDR3 sequence: CASSQELGSYGYTF. CDR3 nucleotide sequence: TGCGCCAGCAGCCAAGAGTTGGGTTCATATGGCTACACCTTC.

The V call is TRBV4-1, the J call TRBJ2-7, with a possible D match to TRBD1 (6 bases). Trimming shortened V by 2 bases and J by 0 bases, and 17 bases separated the two germline ends. The germline CDR1 and CDR2 sequences are MGHRA and YSYEKL. The CDR3 covers 17 residues. CDR3 region: CASSQKPLTGNSYEQYF. CDR3 sequence (DNA): TGCGCCAGCAGCCAAAAGCCTTTAACAGGGAACTCCTACGAGCAGTACTTC.

The chain links TRBV6-5 to TRBJ1-1; 7 bases align to TRBD1. The CDR3 spans 14 residues. Trimming cost V 6 bases and J 1 base; bases outside gene matches: 5. Per the germline V gene, CDR1 is MNHEY and CDR2 is SVGAGI. The CDR3 reads CASRRDSTNTEAFF. In nucleotides, the CDR3 is TGTGCCAGCAGGCGGGACAGTACGAACACTGAAGCTTTCTTT.

The J gene is TRBJ2-7, the V gene TRBV29-1, with D perhaps TRBD2 (6 bases). V was pared by 5 bases and J by 4 bases, with 15 bases between. The CDR3 has 13 residues. CDR1 and CDR2 from the germline V gene are SQVTM and ANQGSEA. The DNA of the CDR3 is TGCAGCGTTCAGTCGGGAGAGACTTACGAGCAGTACTTC. Protein product: CSVQSGETYEQYF.

This sequence joins TRBV27 and TRBJ2-7; no firm D call. The CDR3 spans 14 residues. The V end lost 5 bases, the J end lost 2 bases, and 13 bases lay between the germline ends. The germline CDR1 and CDR2 sequences are MNHEY and SMNVEV (reference sequence). CDR3 nucleotide sequence: TGTGCCAGCAGTCCCGCCGCCAGGCCCTACGAGCAGTACTTC. Its protein product is CASSPAARPYEQYF.

The rearrangement joins TRBV12-3 or TRBV12-4 to TRBJ1-5, with a possible D match to TRBD1 (6 bases). The germline V and J ends were trimmed by 6 bases and 4 bases, with 16 bases remaining between them. CDR3 size: 15 residues. The CDR3 sequence is CASSLIQGGNQPQHF. CDR3 DNA sequence: TGTGCCAGCAGCCTAATACAGGGAGGGAATCAGCCCCAGCATTTT.

J is TRBJ2-1 and V is TRBV12-3 or TRBV12-4; maybe TRBD2 (7 bases). The CDR3 spans 17 residues. Trimming removed 8 bases at V and 0 bases at J, with 20 bases between. CDR3 DNA: TGTGCCAGCCAGGCGGGGGCCCTGGGTAGCTCCTACAATGAGCAGTTCTTC. Amino acids: CASQAGALGSSYNEQFF.

This rearrangement joins TRBV27 to TRBJ1-5; D is perhaps TRBD1 (5 bases). V lost 6 bases, J lost 5 bases, and 20 bases lay in between. CDR1 and CDR2 from the germline V gene are MNHEY and SMNVEV (reference sequence). The CDR3 is 16 amino acids. The CDR3 nucleotides are TGTGCCAGCAGGAGGACGGGACCGGGGGTATATCAGCCCCAGCATTTT. Its protein is CASRRTGPGVYQPQHF.